Listed below are T cell receptor beta chains from one sample, sequenced in a study of T cell responses to AZD1222 COVID-19 vaccine. Assay: immunoSEQ multiplex PCR; the TCRdb copy retains only in-frame clones and omits some. Here the sample spans about 93,000 clones, nearly 90% being singletons. Here the sequenced sample was peripheral blood, taken on day 0 of MenACWY control vaccination. The receptors shown here come from an adult in good health. Each CDR3 is given with its conserved first and last residue. The D gene is left open where the match is weak. Only part of the rows carry a size: once, few, many, or a class if the clone is expanded.

J gene: TRBJ2-7
V gene: TRBV10-3
CDR3 length: 14
clone size: -
D gene: -
CDR3 protein: CAISGLGQSYEQYF
CDR3 DNA: TGTGCCATCAGTGGACTAGGCCAATCCTACGAGCAGTACTTC

J gene: TRBJ1-2
V gene: TRBV15
CDR3 length: 16
clone size: -
D gene: -
CDR3 protein: CATSRDLLVPRDGYTF
CDR3 DNA: TGTGCCACCAGCAGAGATCTCTTAGTACCTAGAGATGGCTACACCTTC

J gene: TRBJ2-2
V gene: TRBV15
CDR3 length: 15
clone size: -
D gene: -
CDR3 protein: CATSRDQTNTGELFF
CDR3 DNA: TGTGCCACCAGCAGAGATCAAACGAACACCGGGGAGCTGTTTTTT

J gene: TRBJ2-3
V gene: TRBV2
CDR3 length: 14
clone size: -
D gene: -
CDR3 protein: CASRPMMNTDTQYF
CDR3 DNA: TGTGCCAGCAGACCGATGATGAACACAGATACGCAGTATTTT

J gene: TRBJ2-7
V gene: TRBV11-3
CDR3 length: 13
clone size: -
D gene: -
CDR3 protein: CASSGLGDYEQYF
CDR3 DNA: TGTGCCAGCAGCGGTCTCGGGGACTACGAGCAGTACTTC

J gene: TRBJ2-5
V gene: TRBV3-1/TRBV3-2
CDR3 length: 15
clone size: once
D gene: -
CDR3 protein: CASSQSLRPQETQYF
CDR3 DNA: TGTGCCAGCAGCCAGTCCCTCCGGCCACAAGAGACCCAGTACTTC

J gene: TRBJ2-3
V gene: TRBV29-1
CDR3 length: 15
clone size: -
D gene: TRBD1
CDR3 protein: CSVVRGSSRTDTQYF
CDR3 DNA: TGCAGCGTTGTCAGGGGGAGTTCGCGCACAGATACGCAGTATTTT

J gene: TRBJ2-7
V gene: TRBV19
CDR3 length: 14
clone size: -
D gene: TRBD1
CDR3 protein: CASSPRTGKDEQYF
CDR3 DNA: TGTGCCAGTAGTCCCCGGACAGGGAAGGACGAGCAGTACTTC

J gene: TRBJ1-2
V gene: TRBV19
CDR3 length: 13
clone size: -
D gene: -
CDR3 protein: CASQSLVNYGYTF
CDR3 DNA: TGTGCCAGCCAATCTTTAGTGAACTATGGCTACACCTTC

J gene: TRBJ1-2
V gene: TRBV3-1/TRBV3-2
CDR3 length: 14
clone size: -
D gene: -
CDR3 protein: CASSQWRDGRGYTF
CDR3 DNA: TGTGCCAGCAGCCAATGGAGGGACGGGCGGGGCTACACCTTC

J gene: TRBJ2-3
V gene: TRBV7-6
CDR3 length: 15
clone size: -
D gene: -
CDR3 protein: CASSTPSVSTDTQYF
CDR3 DNA: TGTGCCAGCAGCACCCCTAGCGTCAGCACAGATACGCAGTATTTT

J gene: TRBJ2-2
V gene: TRBV11-3
CDR3 length: 14
clone size: -
D gene: -
CDR3 protein: CASRLPISTGELFF
CDR3 DNA: TGTGCCAGCAGGTTACCCATTAGCACCGGGGAGCTGTTTTTT

J gene: TRBJ1-1
V gene: TRBV7-9
CDR3 length: 11
clone size: -
D gene: -
CDR3 protein: CASTAGREAFF
CDR3 DNA: TGTGCCAGCACCGCCGGCAGGGAAGCTTTCTTT

J gene: TRBJ1-2
V gene: TRBV7-9
CDR3 length: 12
clone size: -
D gene: -
CDR3 protein: CASFRADYGYTF
CDR3 DNA: TGTGCCAGCTTTAGGGCCGACTATGGCTACACCTTC

J gene: TRBJ2-7
V gene: TRBV11-3
CDR3 length: 13
clone size: -
D gene: -
CDR3 protein: CASSSGVVNEQYF
CDR3 DNA: TGTGCCAGCAGCTCAGGGGTTGTGAACGAGCAGTACTTC

J gene: TRBJ2-3
V gene: TRBV5-4
CDR3 length: 16
clone size: -
D gene: -
CDR3 protein: CASSSGQGLSTDTQYF
CDR3 DNA: TGTGCCAGCAGCTCAGGACAGGGACTAAGCACAGATACGCAGTATTTT

J gene: TRBJ2-5
V gene: TRBV2
CDR3 length: 14
clone size: -
D gene: -
CDR3 protein: CASRGFEDRETQYF
CDR3 DNA: TGTGCCAGCAGGGGATTCGAAGATAGAGAGACCCAGTACTTC

J gene: TRBJ1-3
V gene: TRBV4-3
CDR3 length: 17
clone size: -
D gene: -
CDR3 protein: CASSQDLSKGSGNTIYF
CDR3 DNA: TGCGCCAGCAGCCAAGATCTCAGCAAGGGCTCTGGAAACACCATATATTTT

J gene: TRBJ1-6
V gene: TRBV7-2
CDR3 length: 13
clone size: -
D gene: TRBD1
CDR3 protein: CASSLGTASPLHF
CDR3 DNA: TGTGCCAGCAGCCTTGGGACAGCTTCACCCCTCCACTTT

J gene: TRBJ2-5
V gene: TRBV9
CDR3 length: 15
clone size: -
D gene: TRBD2
CDR3 protein: CASSVEGLLQETQYF
CDR3 DNA: TGTGCCAGCAGCGTAGAGGGACTACTACAAGAGACCCAGTACTTC

J gene: TRBJ1-3
V gene: TRBV7-2
CDR3 length: 17
clone size: few
D gene: -
CDR3 protein: CASSLGPGGSTGNTIYF
CDR3 DNA: TGTGCCAGCAGCTTAGGTCCGGGGGGGTCTACTGGAAACACCATATATTTT

J gene: TRBJ2-1
V gene: TRBV4-1
CDR3 length: 13
clone size: -
D gene: -
CDR3 protein: CASSHGTAYRWFF
CDR3 DNA: TGCGCCAGCAGCCACGGAACAGCGTATAGATGGTTCTTC

J gene: TRBJ1-1
V gene: TRBV2
CDR3 length: 13
clone size: -
D gene: TRBD1
CDR3 protein: CASSETTGGWAFF
CDR3 DNA: TGTGCCAGCAGTGAGACGACAGGGGGCTGGGCTTTCTTT

J gene: TRBJ1-1
V gene: TRBV5-1
CDR3 length: 15
clone size: -
D gene: -
CDR3 protein: CASSLEWMGNTEAFF
CDR3 DNA: TGCGCCAGCAGCTTGGAATGGATGGGGAACACTGAAGCTTTCTTT

J gene: TRBJ1-1
V gene: TRBV27
CDR3 length: 17
clone size: few
D gene: -
CDR3 protein: CASSLSRGPFPYTEAFF
CDR3 DNA: TGTGCCAGCAGTTTATCCAGGGGTCCCTTTCCTTACACTGAAGCTTTCTTT

J gene: TRBJ2-3
V gene: TRBV9
CDR3 length: 14
clone size: -
D gene: -
CDR3 protein: CASSFSGTSDTQYF
CDR3 DNA: TGTGCCAGCAGCTTTAGCGGTACCTCAGATACGCAGTATTTT

J gene: TRBJ2-3
V gene: TRBV4-2
CDR3 length: 21
clone size: -
D gene: TRBD2
CDR3 protein: CASSQALTGLAGLAPTDTQYF
CDR3 DNA: TGTGCCAGCAGCCAAGCCCTGACTGGACTAGCGGGGTTAGCCCCCACAGATACGCAGTATTTT

J gene: TRBJ1-3
V gene: TRBV5-1
CDR3 length: 15
clone size: -
D gene: TRBD1
CDR3 protein: CASSPQGAPGNTIYF
CDR3 DNA: TGCGCCAGCAGCCCGCAGGGGGCACCTGGAAACACCATATATTTT

J gene: TRBJ2-6
V gene: TRBV6-2/TRBV6-3
CDR3 length: 13
clone size: -
D gene: -
CDR3 protein: CASSPHGANVLTF
CDR3 DNA: TGTGCCAGCAGCCCACATGGGGCCAACGTCCTGACTTTC

J gene: TRBJ2-1
V gene: TRBV11-2
CDR3 length: 14
clone size: -
D gene: -
CDR3 protein: CASSGVSSYNEQFF
CDR3 DNA: TGTGCCAGCAGCGGGGTGAGCTCCTACAATGAGCAGTTCTTC

J gene: TRBJ2-2
V gene: TRBV24-1
CDR3 length: 17
clone size: -
D gene: TRBD2
CDR3 protein: CATSDPTSGANTGELFF
CDR3 DNA: TGTGCCACCAGTGATCCGACTAGCGGGGCAAACACCGGGGAGCTGTTTTTT

J gene: TRBJ2-1
V gene: TRBV6-5
CDR3 length: 15
clone size: -
D gene: -
CDR3 protein: CASSYATTVYNEQFF
CDR3 DNA: TGTGCCAGCAGTTACGCCACGACAGTCTACAATGAGCAGTTCTTC

J gene: TRBJ2-5
V gene: TRBV13
CDR3 length: 13
clone size: -
D gene: -
CDR3 protein: CASSFGMGETQYF
CDR3 DNA: TGTGCCAGCAGCTTTGGAATGGGAGAGACCCAGTACTTC

J gene: TRBJ2-1
V gene: TRBV5-4
CDR3 length: 13
clone size: -
D gene: -
CDR3 protein: CASRTDSYNEQFF
CDR3 DNA: TGTGCCAGCAGAACCGACTCCTACAATGAGCAGTTCTTC

J gene: TRBJ1-1
V gene: TRBV14
CDR3 length: 12
clone size: -
D gene: -
CDR3 protein: CASSPGAWEAFF
CDR3 DNA: TGTGCCAGCAGCCCGGGGGCGTGGGAAGCTTTCTTT

J gene: TRBJ1-3
V gene: TRBV2
CDR3 length: 14
clone size: -
D gene: -
CDR3 protein: CASGLDSSGNTIYF
CDR3 DNA: TGTGCCAGCGGCCTAGACAGCTCTGGAAACACCATATATTTT

J gene: TRBJ2-7
V gene: TRBV28
CDR3 length: 14
clone size: -
D gene: -
CDR3 protein: CASSFGGIRYEQYF
CDR3 DNA: TGTGCCAGCAGCTTTGGGGGGATTAGGTACGAGCAGTACTTC

J gene: TRBJ1-4
V gene: TRBV7-6
CDR3 length: 16
clone size: once
D gene: TRBD1
CDR3 protein: CASSLAQSNRGEKLFF
CDR3 DNA: TGTGCCAGCAGCTTAGCCCAAAGTAACAGGGGTGAAAAACTGTTTTTT

J gene: TRBJ2-7
V gene: TRBV5-4
CDR3 length: 16
clone size: -
D gene: -
CDR3 protein: CASSLGKSRGFYEQYF
CDR3 DNA: TGTGCCAGCAGCCTAGGAAAAAGCCGCGGTTTCTACGAGCAGTACTTC

J gene: TRBJ1-1
V gene: TRBV2
CDR3 length: 13
clone size: -
D gene: -
CDR3 protein: CASSAGEGTEAFF
CDR3 DNA: TGTGCCAGCAGTGCGGGGGAAGGCACTGAAGCTTTCTTT

J gene: TRBJ1-1
V gene: TRBV3-1/TRBV3-2
CDR3 length: 12
clone size: -
D gene: -
CDR3 protein: CASSHKNTEAFF
CDR3 DNA: TGTGCCAGCAGCCACAAAAACACTGAAGCTTTCTTT

J gene: TRBJ1-5
V gene: TRBV6-6
CDR3 length: 15
clone size: -
D gene: TRBD1
CDR3 protein: CASSYTDREGQPQHF
CDR3 DNA: TGTGCCAGCAGTTACACCGACAGGGAGGGACAGCCCCAGCATTTT

J gene: TRBJ2-2
V gene: TRBV4-3
CDR3 length: 15
clone size: -
D gene: -
CDR3 protein: CASSQEVRDTGELFF
CDR3 DNA: TGCGCCAGCAGCCAAGAAGTGAGGGACACCGGGGAGCTGTTTTTT

J gene: TRBJ1-5
V gene: TRBV24-1
CDR3 length: 14
clone size: -
D gene: -
CDR3 protein: CATSDLDSNQPQHF
CDR3 DNA: TGTGCCACCAGTGACCTAGATAGCAATCAGCCCCAGCATTTT

J gene: TRBJ2-1
V gene: TRBV28
CDR3 length: 13
clone size: -
D gene: TRBD2
CDR3 protein: CASSTSGGNEQFF
CDR3 DNA: TGTGCCAGCAGCACTAGCGGGGGCAATGAGCAGTTCTTC

J gene: TRBJ1-4
V gene: TRBV12-3/TRBV12-4
CDR3 length: 12
clone size: -
D gene: -
CDR3 protein: CASRGANEKLFF
CDR3 DNA: TGTGCCAGCAGGGGGGCTAATGAAAAACTGTTTTTT